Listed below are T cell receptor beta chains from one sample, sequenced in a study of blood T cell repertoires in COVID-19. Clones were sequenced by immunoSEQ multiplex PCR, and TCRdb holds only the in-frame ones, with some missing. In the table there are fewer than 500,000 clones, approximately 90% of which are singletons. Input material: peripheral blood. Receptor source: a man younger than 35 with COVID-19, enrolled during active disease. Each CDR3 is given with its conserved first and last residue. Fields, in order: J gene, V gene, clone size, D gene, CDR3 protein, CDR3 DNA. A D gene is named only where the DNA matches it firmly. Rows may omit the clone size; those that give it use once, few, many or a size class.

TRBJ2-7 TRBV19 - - CASSIEGAGGAYEQYF TGTGCCAGTAGTATAGAGGGGGCGGGTGGGGCCTACGAGCAGTACTTC
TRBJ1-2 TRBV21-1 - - CASSTPGGHGYTF TGTGCCAGCAGCACTCCAGGGGGCCATGGCTACACCTTC
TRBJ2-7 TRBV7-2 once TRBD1 CASSLRTGGIHEQYF TGTGCCAGCAGCTTAAGGACAGGGGGGATCCACGAGCAGTACTTC
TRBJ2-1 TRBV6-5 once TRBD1 CASSYHGQGLYNEQFF TGTGCCAGCAGTTACCATGGACAGGGGCTCTACAATGAGCAGTTCTTC
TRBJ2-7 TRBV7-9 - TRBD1 CASSWGQNSYEQYF TGTGCCAGCAGCTGGGGACAGAACTCCTACGAGCAGTACTTC
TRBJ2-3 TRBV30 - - CARRDAGSTDTQYF TGTGCCCGACGGGATGCCGGGAGCACAGATACGCAGTATTTT
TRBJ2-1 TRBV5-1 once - CASSSGEFRDEQFF TGCGCCAGCAGCTCGGGGGAGTTCCGCGATGAGCAGTTCTTC
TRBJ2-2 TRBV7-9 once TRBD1 CASSTQGARLELFF TGTGCCAGCAGCACGCAGGGGGCCCGCCTAGAGCTGTTTTTT
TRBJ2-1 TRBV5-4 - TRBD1 CASTPKGTGKYNEQFF TGTGCCAGCACCCCAAAGGGGACAGGGAAATACAATGAGCAGTTCTTC
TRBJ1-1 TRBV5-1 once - CASSLASGTLSTEAFF TGCGCCAGCAGCTTGGCCTCCGGGACTCTGTCCACTGAAGCTTTCTTT
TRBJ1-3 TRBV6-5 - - CASSYSGGSSGNTIYF TGTGCCAGCAGTTACTCTGGGGGCTCCTCTGGAAACACCATATATTTT
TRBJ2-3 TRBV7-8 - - CASSLAVVAEGPDTQYF TGTGCCAGCAGCTTAGCGGTAGTAGCGGAGGGCCCCGATACGCAGTATTTT
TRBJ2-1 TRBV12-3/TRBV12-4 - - CASSPLNEQFF TGTGCCAGCAGCCCTTTAAATGAGCAGTTCTTC
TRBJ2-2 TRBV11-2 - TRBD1 CASSLGDRATGELFF TGTGCCAGCAGCTTAGGTGACAGGGCCACCGGGGAGCTGTTTTTT
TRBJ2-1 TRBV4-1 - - CASSQDQWRSSYNEQFF TGCGCCAGCAGCCAAGATCAATGGCGGAGCTCCTACAATGAGCAGTTCTTC
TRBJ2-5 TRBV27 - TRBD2 CASSLRGGFWSETQYF TGTGCCAGCAGTCTACGGGGAGGGTTTTGGTCGGAGACCCAGTACTTC
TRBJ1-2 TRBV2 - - CASTQSDGYTF TGTGCCAGCACCCAGAGCGATGGCTACACCTTC
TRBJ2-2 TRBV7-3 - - CASSLGRDGTGELFF TGTGCCAGCAGCTTAGGGCGGGATGGCACCGGGGAGCTGTTTTTT